The 26 T cell receptor beta chains presented below share a single source sample, sequenced in a study of blood T cells in healthy people across ages. Combining a sample-barcoded 5' primer with a J-beta primer mix, a second PCR ran for roughly 7 to 12 cycles. TCRdb used MiXCR to reprocess the 5' RACE reads, holding one entry per CDR3 protein. The table shows about 970,000 distinct CDR3 sequences, with roughly 51% occurring only once. Sequencing used blood. These TCRs come from a woman aged 55-70 years in good health.

The chain recombines TRBV11-2 with TRBJ2-5; no firm D call. CDR1 is SGHAT and CDR2 is FQNNGV in the germline V gene. V lost 2 bases and J lost 4, with 14 bases in between. The CDR3 is made up of 15 amino acids. CDR3 DNA sequence: TGTGCCAGCAGCTTAATTGTCGGGTTTTCAGAGACCCAGTACTTC. Encoded protein: CASSLIVGFSETQYF.

The chain links TRBV25-1 to TRBJ2-7, with 11 bases that match TRBD2. The assigned J gene may be wrong: the sequence end matches TRBJ2-5 better. This CDR3 is 13 amino acids long. The germline V gene encodes CDR1 MGHDK and CDR2 SYGVNS. The CDR3 DNA reads as TGTGCCAGCAGCCTAGCGGGAGGAGCGACCCAGTACTTC. Its translation is CASSLAGGATQYF.

The rearrangement uses TRBV7-8 and TRBJ2-3; D call uncertain. The V gene lost 3 bases and the J gene lost 4 bases, with 5 bases spanning the gap. CDR3 size: 12 residues. Germline V CDR1 and CDR2: SGHVS, FQNEAQ. The CDR3 is CASSLYSDTQYF. In nucleotides, the CDR3 is TGTGCCAGCAGCTTGTATTCAGATACGCAGTATTTT.

This clonotype was detected a few times. The CDR3 here is CSVVVYQETQYF. CDR3 DNA sequence: TGCAGCGTTGTCGTGTATCAAGAGACCCAGTACTTC. The V call is TRBV29-1, the J call TRBJ2-5; D gene ambiguous. Trimming shortened V by 4 bases and J by 2 bases, and 8 bases separated the two germline ends. The CDR3 covers 12 residues. Germline V CDR1 and CDR2: SQVTM, ANQGSEA.

Only a few counts were recorded for this clonotype. The genes are TRBV29-1 and TRBJ2-3; 14 bases match TRBD2. V lost 4 bases, J lost 4 bases, and 7 bases stayed unmatched. The CDR3 sequence is 16 residues long. CDR1 and CDR2 from the germline V gene are SQVTM and ANQGSEA. CDR3 residues: CSVGPRLAGGADTQYF. The DNA of the CDR3 is TGCAGCGTTGGCCCCCGACTAGCGGGAGGGGCAGATACGCAGTATTTT.

The rearrangement uses TRBV2 and TRBJ2-2; possible D gene TRBD1, 6 bases. CDR1 and CDR2 from the germline V gene are SNHLY and FYNNEI. This CDR3 is built from 15 residues. V was pared by 5 bases and J by 0 bases, with 10 bases between. In DNA form, the CDR3 reads TGTGCCAGCAGTACCGGGACACCGAACACCGGGGAGCTGTTTTTT. This encodes CASSTGTPNTGELFF.

In regard to this clonotype: This sequence may be a read error, since a much larger clone differs from it by one base. V usage is TRBV4-2 and J usage is TRBJ1-5, with 7 bases fitting TRBD1. V gave up 1 base and J gave up 11 bases; unmatched junction bases: 5. Germline lookup yields CDR1 LGHNA and CDR2 YNFKEQ. The CDR3 has 13 amino acids. CDR3 protein: CASSQGRGRTQHF. The CDR3 DNA sequence: TGTGCCAGCAGCCAAGGTAGGGGGCGCACCCAGCATTTT.

This chain connects TRBV27 to TRBJ1-2; D is undetermined. CDR3 length: 13 amino acids. The V and J ends lost 5 bases and 5 bases respectively, with 12 bases between them. CDR1 and CDR2 from the germline V gene are MNHEY and SMNVEV (reference sequence). The CDR3 DNA reads TGTGCCAGCAGTGTAGGGCCACAATATGGCTACACCTTC. Protein product: CASSVGPQYGYTF.

The rearrangement links TRBV28 to TRBJ1-4; D not resolved. Germline CDR1 is MDHEN and CDR2 is SYDVKM. V lost 4 bases and J lost 4, with 22 bases in between. The CDR3 spans 18 residues. CDR3 sequence (DNA): TGTGCCAGCAGTTCCCCCTCGCAGGAAGGCGCCAGTAATGAAAAACTGTTTTTT. Its translation: CASSSPSQEGASNEKLFF.

The chain couples TRBV6-5 to TRBJ1-2; a possible D gene is TRBD1 (6 bases). CDR1 and CDR2 from the germline V gene are MNHEY and SVGAGI. V gave up 6 bases and J gave up 7 bases, with 24 bases separating them. The CDR3 sequence is 16 residues long. The CDR3 reads CASSTGTRKALVGYTF. The CDR3 coding sequence is TGTGCCAGCAGCACCGGGACACGGAAGGCGTTAGTTGGCTACACCTTC.

The rearrangement joins TRBV28 to TRBJ1-4; 9 bases are a match to TRBD1. Germline-derived CDR1 and CDR2 are MDHEN and SYDVKM. The CDR3 totals 17 residues. V lost 6 bases, J lost 8 bases, and 16 bases stayed unmatched. This chain's CDR3 is CASSRIKGQGSWEKLFF. The CDR3 DNA reads as TGTGCCAGCAGCCGAATAAAAGGACAGGGGTCGTGGGAAAAACTGTTTTTT.

This clonotype has a handful of counts. The chain combines TRBV2 with TRBJ2-3, with 10 bases fitting TRBD1. V lost 4 bases, J lost 3 bases, and 4 bases stayed unmatched. In germline, CDR1 is SNHLY, CDR2 FYNNEI. The CDR3 sequence is 15 residues long. CDR3 protein: CASSARQGATDTQYF. In nucleotides, the CDR3 is TGTGCCAGCAGTGCACGACAGGGGGCAACAGATACGCAGTATTTT.

The genes are TRBV20-1 and TRBJ2-1; D perhaps matches TRBD2 (5 bases). V lost 1 base and J 3 bases, leaving 10 bases between the germline ends. CDR3 length: 14 amino acids. Per germline, CDR1 DFQATT and CDR2 SNEGSKA (reference sequence). The DNA for the CDR3 is TGCAGTGCTAGAGGGAGGAAGATCTACAATGAGCAGTTCTTC. This translates into CSARGRKIYNEQFF.

The rearrangement links TRBV12-3 or TRBV12-4 to TRBJ2-3; 14 positions agree with TRBD2. The CDR3 is 17 residues long. V lost 6 bases and J lost 6; bases outside the gene matches: 11. The CDR3 loop reads CASSTGTSGSRPDTQYF. In DNA, the CDR3 is TGTGCCAGCAGCACCGGGACTAGCGGGAGTCGCCCCGATACGCAGTATTTT.

This chain joins TRBV2 and TRBJ1-5, with TRBD1 identical over 8 bases. Germline V gene sequence: CDR1 SNHLY, CDR2 FYNNEI. The J segment lost 0 bases and the V segment lost 7 bases, leaving 5 bases of the junction unmatched. This CDR3 spans 15 amino acids. Here the CDR3 DNA reads TGTGCCAGCACTCGGACAGGGAATAGCAATCAGCCCCAGCATTTT. Its translation is CASTRTGNSNQPQHF.

This chain joins TRBV5-1 and TRBJ2-1; D not certain. Germline V CDR1 and CDR2: SGHRS, YFSETQ. The CDR3 length is 16 residues. Trimming removed 3 bases from V and 4 bases from J, with 17 bases in between. Here the CDR3 DNA reads TGCGCCAGCAGCTGGCAGGACGTCTCCTCTTACAATGAGCAGTTCTTC. Its translation: CASSWQDVSSYNEQFF.

This rearrangement joins TRBV12-3 or TRBV12-4 to TRBJ1-1; D perhaps matches TRBD1 (5 bases). The V end was cut by 7 bases, the J end by 4 bases, with 13 bases between. This CDR3 spans 13 amino acids. This CDR3 reads CASNSDQGTEAFF. In DNA, the CDR3 is TGTGCCAGCAACTCCGACCAGGGCACTGAAGCTTTCTTT.

Of note for this clonotype: One base away lies a much larger clone, so this may be a sequencing read error. The chain is built from TRBV7-2 and TRBJ2-1, with D perhaps TRBD2 (5 bases). This CDR3 is 16 amino acids long. Germline CDR1 reads SGHTA; CDR2 reads FQGNSA. V lost 2 bases and J lost 0, with 11 bases in between. CDR3 amino acids: CTSSLRRLTSYNEQFF. The CDR3 coding sequence is TGTACCAGCAGCTTAAGGAGACTAACCTCCTACAATGAGCAGTTCTTC. Full variable domain (missing parts from reference TRBV7-2 and TRBJ2-1): GAGVSQSPSNKVTEKGKDVELRCDPISGHTALYWYRQSLGQGLEFLIYFQGNSAPDKSGLPSDRFSAERTGGSVSTLTIQRTQQEDSAVYLCTSSLRRLTSYNEQFFGPGTRLTVL.

This clonotype was counted between two and nine times. The chain couples TRBV28 to TRBJ2-3; D possibly corresponds to TRBD1 (5 bases). The CDR3 sequence is 14 residues long. CDR1 and CDR2 (germline): MDHEN, SYDVKM. V shed 9 bases and J shed 0 bases, with 13 bases lying between them. Here the CDR3 DNA reads TGTGCCAGTCGAGGACACATCAGCACAGATACGCAGTATTTT. Its translation: CASRGHISTDTQYF.

The sample holds a few counts of this clonotype. In DNA form, the CDR3 reads TGTGCCAGCAGCCCAGCCCGTCCGGGAGAGACCCAGTACTTC. This sequence encodes CASSPARPGETQYF. The chain uses TRBV7-2 and TRBJ2-5; D gene unclear. Germline V gene data show CDR1 as SGHTA and CDR2 as FQGNSA. The CDR3 has 14 amino acids. The V end lost 5 bases, the J end lost 4 bases, and 14 bases lay between the germline ends.

The V and J genes are TRBV20-1 and TRBJ2-5; no reliable D call. V lost 0 bases to trimming and J lost 5 bases, with 19 bases between them. CDR3 length equals 16 residues. Germline CDR1 is DFQATT and CDR2 is SNEGSKA (reference sequence). CDR3 in amino acids: CSARDVFGRRDETQYF. In DNA, the CDR3 is TGCAGTGCTAGAGATGTTTTCGGGCGGAGAGATGAGACCCAGTACTTC.

This chain connects TRBV2 to TRBJ2-5; D is unresolved. Germline V CDR1 and CDR2: SNHLY, FYNNEI. The CDR3 is 13 amino acids. V lost 5 bases and J lost 7, with 14 bases in between. The CDR3 nucleotides are TGTGCCAGCAGTAGATCCCTAGGTGGGACCCAGTACTTC. Encoded protein: CASSRSLGGTQYF.

The chain combines TRBV27 with TRBJ2-7, with D unresolved. The CDR3 totals 12 residues. Between the trimmed V and J ends, which lost 2 bases and 5 bases, there was a span of 7 bases. Germline V gives CDR1 MNHEY, CDR2 SMNVEV (reference sequence). The DNA for the CDR3 is TGTGCCAGCAGTTTACCCAGTAACGAGCAGTACTTC. Its protein is CASSLPSNEQYF.

The CDR3 reads CSAREIRLDRPGELFF. The CDR3 coding sequence is TGCAGTGCTAGAGAGATAAGGCTAGATCGTCCCGGGGAGCTGTTTTTT. This sequence joins TRBV20-1 and TRBJ2-2; D remains ambiguous. Germline V lookup: CDR1 DFQATT, CDR2 SNEGSKA (reference sequence). The CDR3 spans 16 residues. The V end lost 0 bases, the J end lost 6 bases, and 17 bases lay between the germline ends.

The V call is TRBV5-1, the J call TRBJ2-5; 7 positions agree with TRBD2. Germline loops: CDR1 SGHRS, CDR2 YFSETQ. The CDR3 loop spans 16 amino acids. Unmatched junction bases numbered 9, after V lost 4 bases and J lost 0 bases. CDR3 amino acids: CASSLRTSSYQETQYF. The CDR3 region has the DNA TGCGCCAGCAGCCTCAGGACTAGTTCGTACCAAGAGACCCAGTACTTC.

The rearrangement uses TRBV20-1 and TRBJ2-3; D is perhaps TRBD1 (5 bases). This CDR3 spans 14 amino acids. The V and J ends lost 5 bases and 2 bases respectively, with 14 bases between them. Germline V gene sequence: CDR1 DFQATT, CDR2 SNEGSKA (reference sequence). Written as DNA, the CDR3 is TGCAGTGCTCCATGGCGACAGACCACAGATACGCAGTATTTT. Its protein is CSAPWRQTTDTQYF.